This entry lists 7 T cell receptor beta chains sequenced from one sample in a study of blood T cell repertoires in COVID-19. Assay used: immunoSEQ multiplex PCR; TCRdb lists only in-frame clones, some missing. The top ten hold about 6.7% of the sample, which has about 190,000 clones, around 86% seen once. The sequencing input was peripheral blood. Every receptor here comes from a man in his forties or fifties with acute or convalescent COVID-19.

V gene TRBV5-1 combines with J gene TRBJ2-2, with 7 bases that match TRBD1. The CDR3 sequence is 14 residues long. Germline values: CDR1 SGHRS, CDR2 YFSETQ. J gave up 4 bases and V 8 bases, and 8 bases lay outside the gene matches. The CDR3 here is CASLRQGGTGELFF. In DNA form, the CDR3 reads TGCGCCAGTTTAAGACAGGGCGGCACCGGGGAGCTGTTTTTT.

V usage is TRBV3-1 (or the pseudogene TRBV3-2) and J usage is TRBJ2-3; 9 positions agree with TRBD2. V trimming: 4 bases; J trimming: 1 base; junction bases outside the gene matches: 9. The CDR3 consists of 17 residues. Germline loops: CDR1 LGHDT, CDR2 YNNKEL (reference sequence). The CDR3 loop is CASSRPSSGVRTDTQYF. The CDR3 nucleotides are TGTGCCAGCAGCCGCCCCTCTAGCGGGGTACGCACAGATACGCAGTATTTT.

CDR3 coding DNA: TGTGCCAGCAGTTTTGAATGGTCGCCGGGAGCTTTCTTT. The encoded protein is CASSFEWSPGAFF. V and J are TRBV12-3 or TRBV12-4 and TRBJ1-1; D unclear. The V end was cut by 3 bases, the J end by 10 bases, with 15 bases between. The CDR3 has 13 residues.

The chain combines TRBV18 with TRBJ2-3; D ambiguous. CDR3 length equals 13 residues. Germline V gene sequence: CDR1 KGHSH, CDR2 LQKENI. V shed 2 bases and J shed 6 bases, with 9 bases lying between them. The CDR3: CASSPWATDTQYF. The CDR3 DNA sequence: TGTGCCAGCTCACCATGGGCTACCGATACGCAGTATTTT. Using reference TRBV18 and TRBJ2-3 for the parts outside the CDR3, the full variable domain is NAGVMQNPRHLVRRRGQEARLRCSPMKGHSHVYWYRQLPEEGLKFMVYLQKENIIDESGMPKERFSAEFPKEGPSILRIQQVVRGDSAAYFCASSPWATDTQYFGPGTRLTVL.

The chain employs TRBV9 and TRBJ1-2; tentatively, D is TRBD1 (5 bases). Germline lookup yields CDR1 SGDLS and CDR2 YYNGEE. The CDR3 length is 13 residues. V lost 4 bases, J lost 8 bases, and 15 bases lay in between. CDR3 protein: CASSKTGGLGYTF. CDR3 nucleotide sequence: TGTGCCAGCAGCAAGACTGGGGGGTTAGGCTACACCTTC.

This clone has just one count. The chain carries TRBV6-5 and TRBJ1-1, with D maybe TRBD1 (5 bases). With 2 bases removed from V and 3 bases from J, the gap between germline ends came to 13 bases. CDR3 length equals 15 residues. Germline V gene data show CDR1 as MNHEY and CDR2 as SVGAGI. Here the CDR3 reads CASSYRDSSYTEAFF. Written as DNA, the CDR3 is TGTGCCAGCAGTTACCGAGACAGTTCTTACACTGAAGCTTTCTTT.

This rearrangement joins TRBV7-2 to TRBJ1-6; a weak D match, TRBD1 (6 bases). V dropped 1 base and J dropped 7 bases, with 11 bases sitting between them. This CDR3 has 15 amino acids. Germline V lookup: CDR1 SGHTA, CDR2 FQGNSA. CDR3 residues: CASSLEGDGNSPLHF. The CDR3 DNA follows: TGTGCCAGCAGCTTAGAGGGGGACGGCAATTCACCCCTCCACTTT.